The clone carrying this TCR beta chain is judged medium-sized. Unique molecular identifiers tagged every individual TCR cDNA molecule. TCRdb reanalysed the 5' RACE reads using MiXCR and keeps one entry per CDR3 protein. This table has around 3,300 distinct CDR3 sequences, roughly 9.2% appearing once. These data are taken from a study of spatial heterogeneity in lung cancer. Study-wide context: For the average unique TCR and UMI combination, more than 9.5 occurrences appeared in raw reads.

V was trimmed by 6 bases and J by 0 bases, leaving 15 bases between them. From germline, CDR1 is MNHNY and CDR2 SVGAGI (reference sequence). CDR3 length equals 16 residues. Time point denoted: sample taken at primary tumor resection. Sequencing covered unsorted whole RNA taken from tumor, nontumor lung or frozen PBMC. J is TRBJ2-1 and V is TRBV6-6; D possibly uses TRBD1 or TRBD2 (5 bases each). The sample here was normal lung tissue next to the tumor, taken at surgery. This clonotype was sampled from a male donor with early-stage non-small cell lung cancer. The CDR3 DNA reads TGTGCCAGCAGCCCAGGGACGTACGACTCCTACAATGAGCAGTTCTTC. This codes for CASSPGTYDSYNEQFF.